This record covers a single TCR beta chain. The record originates from a study of blood T cell repertoires in COVID-19. Looking at the study overall: T cells, B-cell-depleted T cells, or PBMCs supplied cDNA or gDNA.

Germline loops: CDR1 LNHDA, CDR2 SQIVND (reference sequence). The CDR3 sequence is 12 residues long. Trimming left V 2 bases short and J 8 bases short, with 9 bases between. As originally analysed: Nucleated cell number was recorded as an estimate derived from reference gene primer amplification. Sequencing used immunoSEQ multiplex PCR; TCRdb keeps in-frame clones, though not all of them. D and trimming come from the DNA, and the V and J calls and clone size come from that table. The table records under 250,000 clones, roughly 88% of them present only once. The source is an older man with acute or convalescent COVID-19. This chain joins TRBV19 and TRBJ1-2; D is uncertain. Input material: peripheral blood. Here the CDR3 reads CASSIIGGGYTF. DNA of the CDR3: TGTGCCAGTAGTATAATTGGCGGCGGCTACACCTTC. The variable domain in full, with the rest retrieved from reference TRBV19 and TRBJ1-2, is DGGITQSPKYLFRKEGQNVTLSCEQNLNHDAMYWYRQDPGQGLRLIYYSQIVNDFQKGDIAEGYSVSREKKESFPLTVTSAQKNPTAFYLCASSIIGGGYTFGSGTRLTVV.